The rows below give T cell receptor beta chains drawn from one sample of a study of spatial heterogeneity in lung cancer. TCRdb ran MiXCR on the 5' RACE reads and lists one entry per CDR3 protein. This sample has about 82,000 distinct CDR3 sequences, with about 12% found just once. The input for sequencing was PBMCs, taken at surgery. These receptors all stem from a male donor with early-stage non-small cell lung cancer. The CDR3 runs from the conserved cysteine through the conserved F or W. Each record gives: D gene, clone size, J gene, V gene, CDR3 protein, CDR3 DNA. The D gene is left open where the match is weak. Size values are once, few and many counts, or a class for expanded clones, and some rows have none.

D gene: .; clone size: few; J gene: TRBJ1-1; V gene: TRBV20-1; CDR3 protein: CSARATENTEAFF; CDR3 DNA: TGCAGTGCTAGGGCCACAGAGAACACTGAAGCTTTCTTT
D gene: .; clone size: .; J gene: TRBJ1-1; V gene: TRBV19; CDR3 protein: CASSKSSNTEAFF; CDR3 DNA: TGTGCCAGTAGCAAAAGTAGTAACACTGAAGCTTTCTTT
D gene: TRBD1; clone size: few; J gene: TRBJ1-1; V gene: TRBV19; CDR3 protein: CASSTDRGFEAFF; CDR3 DNA: TGTGCCAGTAGTACCGACAGGGGATTTGAAGCTTTCTTT
D gene: TRBD1; clone size: few; J gene: TRBJ2-7; V gene: TRBV18; CDR3 protein: CASSVNVGTGDPYEQYF; CDR3 DNA: TGTGCCAGCTCGGTGAACGTGGGGACAGGAGACCCCTACGAGCAGTACTTC
D gene: .; clone size: many; J gene: TRBJ2-1; V gene: TRBV20-1; CDR3 protein: CSASLQTYNEQFF; CDR3 DNA: TGCAGTGCTAGTTTACAGACCTACAATGAGCAGTTCTTC
D gene: .; clone size: few; J gene: TRBJ2-5; V gene: TRBV5-1; CDR3 protein: CASSWDQETQYF; CDR3 DNA: TGCGCCAGCAGCTGGGACCAAGAGACCCAGTACTTC
D gene: TRBD2; clone size: .; J gene: TRBJ2-2; V gene: TRBV7-2; CDR3 protein: CASSTSAPGTGELFF; CDR3 DNA: TGTGCCAGCAGCACTAGCGCCCCGGGCACCGGGGAGCTGTTTTTT
D gene: .; clone size: many; J gene: TRBJ1-1; V gene: TRBV12-3/TRBV12-4; CDR3 protein: CASSFPGGGNTEAFF; CDR3 DNA: TGTGCCAGCAGTTTCCCTGGGGGCGGCAACACTGAAGCTTTCTTT
D gene: .; clone size: few; J gene: TRBJ2-7; V gene: TRBV13; CDR3 protein: CASSPRDSFYEQYF; CDR3 DNA: TGTGCCAGCAGCCCCCGGGATTCTTTCTACGAGCAGTACTTC
D gene: .; clone size: many; J gene: TRBJ2-7; V gene: TRBV5-1; CDR3 protein: CASSFTGEVHEQYF; CDR3 DNA: TGCGCCAGCAGCTTTACAGGGGAGGTCCACGAGCAGTACTTC
D gene: TRBD1; clone size: many; J gene: TRBJ2-3; V gene: TRBV12-5; CDR3 protein: CASGLVRQGRLDTQYF; CDR3 DNA: TGTGCTAGTGGTTTGGTACGACAGGGACGCCTGGATACGCAGTATTTT
D gene: TRBD2; clone size: .; J gene: TRBJ2-1; V gene: TRBV30; CDR3 protein: CAWSVQGLAGNNEQFF; CDR3 DNA: TGTGCCTGGAGTGTACAGGGACTAGCGGGGAACAATGAGCAGTTCTTC
D gene: TRBD1; clone size: many; J gene: TRBJ1-2; V gene: TRBV6-5; CDR3 protein: CASSPGQANYGYTF; CDR3 DNA: TGTGCCAGCAGCCCCGGACAGGCCAACTATGGCTACACCTTC
D gene: .; clone size: .; J gene: TRBJ1-1; V gene: TRBV15; CDR3 protein: CATSRGRLNTEAFF; CDR3 DNA: TGTGCCACCAGCAGAGGGCGGCTGAACACTGAAGCTTTCTTT
D gene: .; clone size: few; J gene: TRBJ2-7; V gene: TRBV2; CDR3 protein: CASTKTADYEQYF; CDR3 DNA: TGTGCCAGCACAAAGACAGCGGACTACGAGCAGTACTTC
D gene: TRBD1; clone size: few; J gene: TRBJ2-5; V gene: TRBV12-3/TRBV12-4; CDR3 protein: CASSFDRGEETQYF; CDR3 DNA: TGTGCCAGCAGTTTTGACAGGGGGGAAGAGACCCAGTACTTC
D gene: .; clone size: .; J gene: TRBJ1-2; V gene: TRBV5-6; CDR3 protein: CASSLGAGGYTF; CDR3 DNA: TGTGCCAGCAGCTTGGGGGCGGGGGGCTACACCTTC
D gene: TRBD1; clone size: few; J gene: TRBJ2-3; V gene: TRBV7-2; CDR3 protein: CASSLAWTGEGTQYF; CDR3 DNA: TGTGCCAGCAGCTTAGCATGGACAGGGGAGGGTACGCAGTATTTT
D gene: .; clone size: few; J gene: TRBJ2-2; V gene: TRBV29-1; CDR3 protein: CSVKKTTGELFF; CDR3 DNA: TGCAGCGTTAAAAAAACCACCGGGGAGCTGTTTTTT
D gene: TRBD1; clone size: few; J gene: TRBJ1-2; V gene: TRBV20-1; CDR3 protein: CSASGTGGRIDGYTF; CDR3 DNA: TGCAGTGCTAGTGGGACAGGGGGCCGGATTGATGGCTACACCTTC
D gene: .; clone size: .; J gene: TRBJ2-3; V gene: TRBV18; CDR3 protein: CASSPKDGSSTDTQYF; CDR3 DNA: TGTGCCAGCTCACCCAAGGACGGTTCTAGCACAGATACGCAGTATTTT
D gene: TRBD1; clone size: many; J gene: TRBJ1-1; V gene: TRBV11-2; CDR3 protein: CASSSLRGRGAEAFF; CDR3 DNA: TGTGCCAGCAGCTCGCTTAGGGGGCGCGGGGCTGAAGCTTTCTTT
D gene: .; clone size: many; J gene: TRBJ1-2; V gene: TRBV6-1; CDR3 protein: CASSADMGYTF; CDR3 DNA: TGTGCCAGCAGTGCAGATATGGGCTACACCTTC
D gene: .; clone size: few; J gene: TRBJ1-5; V gene: TRBV4-1; CDR3 protein: CASSQVDGSNQPQHF; CDR3 DNA: TGCGCCAGCAGCCAAGTCGACGGGAGCAATCAGCCCCAGCATTTT
D gene: .; clone size: many; J gene: TRBJ2-7; V gene: TRBV18; CDR3 protein: CASSPPGRWYEQYF; CDR3 DNA: TGTGCCAGCTCACCACCGGGCAGGTGGTACGAGCAGTACTTC
D gene: .; clone size: once; J gene: TRBJ1-1; V gene: TRBV2; CDR3 protein: CASQAGWGNTEAFF; CDR3 DNA: TGTGCCAGCCAAGCAGGGTGGGGGAACACTGAAGCTTTCTTT
D gene: .; clone size: many; J gene: TRBJ1-5; V gene: TRBV2; CDR3 protein: CAQGEGENQPQHF; CDR3 DNA: TGTGCCCAAGGGGAGGGGGAAAATCAGCCCCAGCATTTT
D gene: TRBD2; clone size: .; J gene: TRBJ2-1; V gene: TRBV6-2/TRBV6-3; CDR3 protein: CASTSAGGPVNEQFF; CDR3 DNA: TGTGCCAGCACCTCAGCGGGAGGGCCGGTAAATGAGCAGTTCTTC
D gene: .; clone size: .; J gene: TRBJ1-1; V gene: TRBV11-3; CDR3 protein: CASAVQGDTEAFF; CDR3 DNA: TGTGCCAGCGCCGTCCAGGGAGACACTGAAGCTTTCTTT
D gene: .; clone size: few; J gene: TRBJ2-7; V gene: TRBV5-1; CDR3 protein: CASSLVVGGSYEQYF; CDR3 DNA: TGCGCCAGCAGCTTGGTGGTAGGGGGCTCCTACGAGCAGTACTTC
D gene: .; clone size: few; J gene: TRBJ2-7; V gene: TRBV7-3; CDR3 protein: CASSLTSQYEQYF; CDR3 DNA: TGTGCCAGCAGCTTAACATCACAGTACGAGCAGTACTTC
D gene: TRBD2; clone size: .; J gene: TRBJ2-2; V gene: TRBV4-2; CDR3 protein: CASSLEGLAGNTGELFF; CDR3 DNA: TGTGCCAGCAGCTTGGAAGGACTAGCGGGAAACACCGGGGAGCTGTTTTTT
D gene: TRBD1; clone size: .; J gene: TRBJ2-5; V gene: TRBV7-2; CDR3 protein: CASSLGLQGARETQYF; CDR3 DNA: TGTGCCAGCAGCTTAGGGTTACAGGGGGCTAGGGAGACCCAGTACTTC
D gene: .; clone size: .; J gene: TRBJ2-2; V gene: TRBV20-1; CDR3 protein: CSASKTTGELFF; CDR3 DNA: TGCAGTGCTAGTAAGACCACCGGGGAGCTGTTTTTT
D gene: .; clone size: .; J gene: TRBJ2-1; V gene: TRBV7-9; CDR3 protein: CASSPDGGRYNEQFF; CDR3 DNA: TGTGCCAGCAGCCCGGACGGGGGAAGATACAATGAGCAGTTCTTC
D gene: .; clone size: .; J gene: TRBJ2-1; V gene: TRBV5-5; CDR3 protein: CASSQKKDEQFF; CDR3 DNA: TGTGCCAGCAGCCAGAAGAAGGATGAGCAGTTCTTC
D gene: .; clone size: .; J gene: TRBJ1-6; V gene: TRBV25-1; CDR3 protein: CASSEFKGIDSPLHF; CDR3 DNA: TGTGCCAGCAGTGAATTTAAGGGGATTGATTCACCCCTCCACTTT
D gene: TRBD2; clone size: .; J gene: TRBJ2-2; V gene: TRBV20-1; CDR3 protein: CSARDRLAGNTGELFF; CDR3 DNA: TGCAGTGCTAGAGATAGGCTAGCGGGGAACACCGGGGAGCTGTTTTTT
D gene: .; clone size: many; J gene: TRBJ1-4; V gene: TRBV29-1; CDR3 protein: CSGLGGSATNEKLFF; CDR3 DNA: TGCAGCGGGCTAGGTGGAAGTGCAACTAATGAAAAACTGTTTTTT
D gene: .; clone size: few; J gene: TRBJ2-1; V gene: TRBV5-1; CDR3 protein: CASSFPSGGNEQFF; CDR3 DNA: TGCGCCAGCAGCTTTCCCTCAGGTGGCAATGAGCAGTTCTTC
D gene: TRBD1; clone size: few; J gene: TRBJ2-1; V gene: TRBV7-9; CDR3 protein: CASSSDRGLDEQFF; CDR3 DNA: TGTGCCAGCAGCTCCGACAGGGGGCTGGATGAGCAGTTCTTC
D gene: .; clone size: few; J gene: TRBJ2-7; V gene: TRBV20-1; CDR3 protein: CSAGRDRSYEQYF; CDR3 DNA: TGCAGTGCTGGCCGGGACCGATCCTACGAGCAGTACTTC
D gene: .; clone size: .; J gene: TRBJ1-3; V gene: TRBV5-1; CDR3 protein: CASSLEPGAGGNTIYF; CDR3 DNA: TGCGCCAGCAGCTTGGAACCGGGGGCTGGTGGAAACACCATATATTTT
D gene: TRBD1; clone size: .; J gene: TRBJ2-4; V gene: TRBV30; CDR3 protein: CAWTGTVAKNIQYF; CDR3 DNA: TGTGCCTGGACCGGGACAGTGGCCAAAAACATTCAGTACTTC
D gene: TRBD1; clone size: .; J gene: TRBJ2-3; V gene: TRBV6-5; CDR3 protein: CASSYSGDRGIDTQYF; CDR3 DNA: TGTGCCAGCAGTTACTCGGGGGACAGGGGGATAGATACGCAGTATTTT
D gene: TRBD2; clone size: few; J gene: TRBJ2-3; V gene: TRBV7-2; CDR3 protein: CASSLVAGGPRDTQYF; CDR3 DNA: TGTGCCAGCAGCTTAGTAGCGGGGGGGCCGAGAGATACGCAGTATTTT
D gene: TRBD2; clone size: .; J gene: TRBJ2-3; V gene: TRBV29-1; CDR3 protein: CSVEGGSGGTDTQYF; CDR3 DNA: TGCAGCGTTGAGGGGGGGAGCGGGGGCACAGATACGCAGTATTTT
D gene: TRBD1; clone size: .; J gene: TRBJ2-5; V gene: TRBV7-9; CDR3 protein: CASSDSAKNTRDREEETQYF; CDR3 DNA: TGTGCCAGCAGCGATAGCGCTAAGAATACTAGGGACAGGGAGGAAGAGACCCAGTACTTC
D gene: .; clone size: .; J gene: TRBJ2-7; V gene: TRBV13; CDR3 protein: CASTPKLASPYEQYF; CDR3 DNA: TGTGCCAGCACCCCAAAGCTAGCGAGCCCCTACGAGCAGTACTTC
D gene: .; clone size: .; J gene: TRBJ1-2; V gene: TRBV7-2; CDR3 protein: CASSPGGTPINYGYTF; CDR3 DNA: TGTGCCAGCAGCCCAGGAGGGACACCTATTAACTATGGCTACACCTTC
D gene: .; clone size: few; J gene: TRBJ1-2; V gene: TRBV30; CDR3 protein: CAWSGYRGISDGGYTF; CDR3 DNA: TGTGCCTGGAGTGGTTACCGGGGAATATCAGATGGTGGCTACACCTTC
D gene: TRBD1; clone size: few; J gene: TRBJ2-1; V gene: TRBV12-3/TRBV12-4; CDR3 protein: CASRQGNEQFF; CDR3 DNA: TGTGCCAGCAGACAGGGGAATGAGCAGTTCTTC